The 15 T cell receptor beta chains given below trace back to one sample, sequenced in a study of blood T cell repertoires in COVID-19. Measured with immunoSEQ multiplex PCR; TCRdb has only the in-frame clones, and not every one. The sample records around 60,000 clones, more than 70% being singletons. The sequenced material came from peripheral blood. These receptors all come from a man aged 55 to 70 with COVID-19, enrolled during active disease.

The chain recombines TRBV7-6 with TRBJ2-7; the D gene is possibly TRBD1 (5 bases). V dropped 5 bases and J dropped 4 bases, with 6 bases sitting between them. The V gene's germline CDR1 is SGHVS and CDR2 FNYEAQ. The CDR3 is 11 residues long. The CDR3 loop is CASSPGYEQYF. CDR3 in DNA: TGTGCCAGCAGCCCAGGGTACGAGCAGTACTTC.

The chain links TRBV5-1 to TRBJ2-3; 13 bases agree with TRBD2. The CDR3 covers 17 residues. In germline, CDR1 is SGHRS, CDR2 YFSETQ. Losses at the gene ends were 0 bases for V and 5 bases for J; bases not matched to a gene: 6. CDR3 DNA sequence: TGCGCCAGCAGCTTGGCCAGACTAGCGGGGGGTGAAGATACGCAGTATTTT. Its protein product is CASSLARLAGGEDTQYF. The variable domain in full, completed from reference TRBV5-1 and TRBJ2-3, reads KAGVTQTPRYLIKTRGQQVTLSCSPISGHRSVSWYQQTPGQGLQFLFEYFSETQRNKGNFPGRFSGRQFSNSRSEMNVSTLELGDSALYLCASSLARLAGGEDTQYFGPGTRLTVL.

The gene calls are TRBV10-2 and TRBJ2-1, with 9 bases identical to TRBD2. J gave up 6 bases and V 11 bases, and 14 bases lay outside the gene matches. This CDR3 has 15 residues. Germline CDR1 is WSHSY and CDR2 is SAAADI. CDR3 residues: CASVQVGGGGNEQFF. Written as DNA, the CDR3 is TGCGCCTCAGTCCAAGTAGGCGGGGGGGGCAATGAGCAGTTCTTC.

V gene TRBV6-5 combines with J gene TRBJ2-7, with no clear D. From germline, CDR1 is MNHEY and CDR2 SVGAGI. The CDR3 spans 14 residues. Trimming pared 3 bases from V and 2 bases from J, leaving 11 bases between. CDR3 amino acids: CASSYNSSPYEQYF. The CDR3 DNA reads TGTGCCAGCAGTTATAATAGCAGCCCCTACGAGCAGTACTTC.

The J gene is TRBJ2-5, the V gene TRBV10-3, with 13 bases matching TRBD2. V trimming: 6 bases; J trimming: 5 bases; junction bases outside the gene matches: 9. Per germline, CDR1 ENHRY and CDR2 SYGVKD. This CDR3 contains 16 residues. CDR3 sequence reads: CAIRLGLAGSFETQYF. The CDR3 bases are TGTGCCATCAGACTGGGACTAGCGGGATCTTTCGAGACCCAGTACTTC.

This CDR3 reads CSVETGGDEKLFF. CDR3 sequence (DNA): TGCAGCGTTGAGACAGGGGGCGATGAAAAACTGTTTTTT. This chain links TRBV29-1 with TRBJ1-4; TRBD1 agrees at 10 bases. V lost 3 bases to trimming and J lost 6 bases; unmatched junction nucleotides: 1. The CDR3 is 13 amino acids. Germline V gene lookup returns CDR1 SQVTM and CDR2 ANQGSEA.

This chain links TRBV7-8 with TRBJ2-1; a possible D gene is TRBD2 (5 bases). Germline CDR1 SGHVS, CDR2 FQNEAQ. This CDR3 is 15 amino acids long. Deletions cut 5 bases from V and 9 bases from J, with 20 bases between. CDR3 DNA sequence: TGTGCCAGCAGCCGAGGGCTAGTTGTGGTTGGTGAGCAGTTCTTC. Residues: CASSRGLVVVGEQFF. The variable domain in full, with the rest retrieved from reference TRBV7-8 and TRBJ2-1, is GAGVSQSPRYKVAKRGQDVALRCDPISGHVSLFWYQQALGQGPEFLTYFQNEAQLDKSGLPSDRFFAERPEGSVSTLKIQRTQQEDSAVYLCASSRGLVVVGEQFFGPGTRLTVL.

The CDR3 loop reads CASSGDISYDGYTF. The CDR3 coding sequence is TGTGCCAGCAGTGGGGACATTTCATACGATGGCTACACCTTC. The rearrangement uses TRBV2 and TRBJ1-2, with D perhaps TRBD1 (6 bases). V lost 4 bases, J lost 6 bases, and 15 bases lay in between. There are 14 residues in the CDR3. The germline gives CDR1 SNHLY, CDR2 FYNNEI.

This chain links TRBV12-5 with TRBJ1-2; D might be TRBD1 (5 bases). CDR3 size: 13 residues. Germline lookup yields CDR1 LGHNT and CDR2 FRNRAP. Trimming removed 2 bases at V and 5 bases at J, with 9 bases between. The CDR3 is CASGLPQGYGYTF. DNA for the CDR3: TGTGCTAGTGGTTTGCCGCAGGGTTATGGCTACACCTTC.

The chain recombines TRBV30 with TRBJ2-5; 7 positions agree with TRBD2. V dropped 3 bases and J dropped 4; count of bases not matched to a gene: 8. The CDR3 contains 14 residues. Germline CDR1 reads GTSNPN; CDR2 reads SVGIG (reference sequence). Here the CDR3 reads CAWRSLTGGETQYF. CDR3 coding DNA: TGTGCCTGGAGGTCCTTGACGGGAGGAGAGACCCAGTACTTC.

The chain is built from TRBV9 and TRBJ1-2; TRBD1 matches 9 bases. The V and J ends lost 0 bases and 6 bases, in that order; junction bases with no gene match: 9. Per germline, CDR1 SGDLS and CDR2 YYNGEE. The CDR3 runs 16 residues. CDR3 DNA sequence: TGTGCCAGCAGCGTAGCTTCCCTGGACAGGGGAAATGGCTACACCTTC. Its protein is CASSVASLDRGNGYTF. Drawing the rest from reference TRBV9 and TRBJ1-2, the complete variable domain is DSGVTQTPKHLITATGQRVTLRCSPRSGDLSVYWYQQSLDQGLQFLIQYYNGEERAKGNILERFSAQQFPDLHSELNLSSLELGDSALYFCASSVASLDRGNGYTFGSGTRLTVV.

The genes are TRBV10-2 and TRBJ2-1, with TRBD1 as a possible D gene (6 bases). Deletions cut 7 bases from V and 1 base from J, with 11 bases between. Germline V gives CDR1 WSHSY, CDR2 SAAADI. CDR3 length: 14 amino acids. CDR3 DNA: TGCGCCAGCAACCCGGACAGTTCCTACAATGAGCAGTTCTTC. Translation gives CASNPDSSYNEQFF.

This clone was detected only once. This chain uses TRBV18 with TRBJ2-5, with 11 nucleotides matching TRBD1. The length of the CDR3 is 16 residues. The J segment lost 4 bases and the V segment lost 0 bases, leaving 4 bases of the junction unmatched. Looked up from germline, CDR1 is KGHSH and CDR2 is LQKENI. The CDR3 DNA is TGTGCCAGCTCACCACCGGATGGGACAGGGGGAGAGACCCAGTACTTC. It yields the protein CASSPPDGTGGETQYF.

In its sample, this clone was seen once. The V gene is TRBV4-2, the J gene TRBJ2-7, with D perhaps matching TRBD2 (6 bases). CDR3 size: 16 residues. Germline loops: CDR1 LGHNA, CDR2 YNFKEQ. Trimming pared 1 base from V and 6 bases from J, leaving 19 bases between. The DNA for the CDR3 is TGTGCCAGCAGCCAAGCCCCCGGGACTGGCGTAATCGAGCAGTACTTC. Its translation is CASSQAPGTGVIEQYF.

The V gene is TRBV3-1 (or the pseudogene TRBV3-2), the J gene TRBJ1-2; the D is unclear. CDR3 length equals 14 residues. In germline, CDR1 is LGHDT, CDR2 YNNKEL (reference sequence). Deletions cut 0 bases from V and 1 base from J, with 6 bases between. As DNA, the CDR3 is TGTGCCAGCAGCCAAGACGGGGTTAACTATGGCTACACCTTC. Its translation is CASSQDGVNYGYTF.